These 6 T cell receptor beta chains were all obtained from the same sample, sequenced in a study of blood T cell repertoires in COVID-19. TCRdb's table, derived via immunoSEQ multiplex PCR, lists solely in-frame clones and lacks some. The data contain approximately 98,000 clones, approximately 82% of them singletons. The source material was peripheral blood. The source of these receptors is a man in his fifties or sixties with acute or convalescent COVID-19.

The chain has TRBV6-5 and TRBJ1-6; 8 positions match TRBD1. Unmatched junction bases numbered 5, after V lost 5 bases and J lost 8 bases. This CDR3 is 14 amino acids long. Germline V gene lookup returns CDR1 MNHEY and CDR2 SVGAGI. The CDR3 loop reads CASSQTGADSPLHF. CDR3 DNA: TGTGCCAGCAGTCAGACAGGGGCTGATTCACCCCTCCACTTT.

This clone appeared a few times. The chain employs TRBV10-3 and TRBJ2-1, with 7 bases fitting TRBD2. CDR1 and CDR2 (germline): ENHRY, SYGVKD. The ends lost 6 bases at V and 1 base at J; junction bases unmatched: 6. The CDR3 has 15 residues. The CDR3 protein is CAIRASGYSYNEQFF. In nucleotides, the CDR3 is TGTGCCATCAGAGCTAGCGGATATTCCTACAATGAGCAGTTCTTC.

The chain joins TRBV6-1 to TRBJ1-4, with 10 bases matching TRBD1. After removal of 2 bases from V and 4 bases from J, the junction contained 7 bases not matched to a gene. In germline, CDR1 is MNHNS, CDR2 SASEGT. This CDR3 contains 17 residues. This chain's CDR3 is CASSETGQGISNEKLFF. The DNA for the CDR3 is TGTGCCAGCAGTGAAACGGGACAGGGGATAAGTAATGAAAAACTGTTTTTT.

The rearrangement uses TRBV19 and TRBJ2-5, with 15 bases that match TRBD2. The germline gives CDR1 LNHDA, CDR2 SQIVND (reference sequence). This CDR3 has 16 amino acids. Trimming removed 6 bases from V and 5 bases from J; junction bases left unmatched: 7. The CDR3 protein is CASRTGLAGGQETQYF. In DNA, the CDR3 is TGTGCCAGTAGAACGGGACTAGCGGGAGGACAGGAGACCCAGTACTTC.

The rearrangement links TRBV13 to TRBJ2-3; 8 bases are a match to TRBD1. This CDR3 region has 15 residues. Germline V lookup: CDR1 PRHDT, CDR2 FYEKMQ (reference sequence). V trimming: 2 bases; J trimming: 1 base; junction bases outside the gene matches: 2. CDR3 amino acids: CASSLMTGGTDTQYF. CDR3 DNA sequence: TGTGCCAGCAGCTTAATGACAGGGGGCACAGATACGCAGTATTTT.

The CDR3 sequence is CASDSGESYNEQFF. Here the CDR3 DNA reads TGTGCCAGCGACTCGGGAGAATCCTACAATGAGCAGTTCTTC. The chain carries TRBV7-9 and TRBJ2-1; perhaps TRBD2 as D (6 bases). This CDR3 is 14 amino acids long. Germline CDR1 reads SEHNR; CDR2 reads FQNEAQ (reference sequence). Trimming removed 8 bases from V and 1 base from J, with 12 bases in between.